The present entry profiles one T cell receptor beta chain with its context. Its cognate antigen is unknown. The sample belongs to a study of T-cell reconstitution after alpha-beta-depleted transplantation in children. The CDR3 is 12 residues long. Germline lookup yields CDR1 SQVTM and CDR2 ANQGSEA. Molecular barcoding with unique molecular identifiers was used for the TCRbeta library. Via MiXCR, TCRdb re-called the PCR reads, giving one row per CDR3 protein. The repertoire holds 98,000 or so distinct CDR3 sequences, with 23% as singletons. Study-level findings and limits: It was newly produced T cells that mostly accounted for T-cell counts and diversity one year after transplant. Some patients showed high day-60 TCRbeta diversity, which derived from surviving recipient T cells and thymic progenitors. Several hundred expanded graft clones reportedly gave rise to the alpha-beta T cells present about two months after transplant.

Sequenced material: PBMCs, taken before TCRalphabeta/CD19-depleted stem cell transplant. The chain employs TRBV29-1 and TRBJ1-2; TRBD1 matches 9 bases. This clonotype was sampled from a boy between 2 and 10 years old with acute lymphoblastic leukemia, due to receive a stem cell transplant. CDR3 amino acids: CSSRDRAYGYTF. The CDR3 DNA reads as TGCAGTTCTAGGGACAGGGCCTATGGCTACACCTTC.